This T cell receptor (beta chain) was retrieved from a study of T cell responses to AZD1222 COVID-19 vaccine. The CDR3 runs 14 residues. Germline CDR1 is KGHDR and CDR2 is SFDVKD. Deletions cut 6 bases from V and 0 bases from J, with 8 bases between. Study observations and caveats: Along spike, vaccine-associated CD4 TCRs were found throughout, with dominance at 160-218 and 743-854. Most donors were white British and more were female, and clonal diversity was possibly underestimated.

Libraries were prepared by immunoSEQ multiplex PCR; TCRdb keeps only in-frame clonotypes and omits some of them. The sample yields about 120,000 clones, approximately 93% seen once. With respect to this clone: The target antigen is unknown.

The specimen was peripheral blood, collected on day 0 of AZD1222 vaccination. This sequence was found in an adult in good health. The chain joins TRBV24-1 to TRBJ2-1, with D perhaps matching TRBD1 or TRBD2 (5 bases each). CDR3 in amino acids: CATSQGPSYNEQFF. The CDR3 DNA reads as TGTGCCACCAGTCAGGGACCCTCCTACAATGAGCAGTTCTTC.